This T cell receptor (beta chain) originates from a study of blood T cell repertoires in COVID-19. Looking at the study overall: There were acute and convalescent COVID-19 samples, and they came from the United States, Italy and Spain. Nucleic acid was either cDNA or gDNA, and it came from T cells, B-cell-depleted T cells, or PBMCs.

Participants reported their clinical history, and cohort assignment relied on those reports. This CDR3 spans 12 amino acids. V was trimmed by 6 bases and J by 4 bases, leaving 11 bases between them. Germline CDR1 reads SQVTM; CDR2 reads ANQGSEA. Authors' analysis steps: By means of reference gene primer amplification, nucleated cell counts were estimated. Method: immunoSEQ multiplex PCR; TCRdb's copy keeps in-frame clones and lacks some. Clonal size and the V and J genes are those of that table, whereas D and trimming came from the DNA. The data show around 230,000 clones, 70% to 90% seen once. This receptor was obtained from a woman aged 40 to 49 with acute COVID-19. The rearrangement joins TRBV29-1 to TRBJ2-3; perhaps TRBD2 as D (6 bases). The sample taken for sequencing was PBMCs or T cells enriched from blood (not recorded which). CDR3 in amino acids: CSVREASDTQYF. The DNA of the CDR3 is TGCAGCGTCAGGGAGGCTTCAGATACGCAGTATTTT.